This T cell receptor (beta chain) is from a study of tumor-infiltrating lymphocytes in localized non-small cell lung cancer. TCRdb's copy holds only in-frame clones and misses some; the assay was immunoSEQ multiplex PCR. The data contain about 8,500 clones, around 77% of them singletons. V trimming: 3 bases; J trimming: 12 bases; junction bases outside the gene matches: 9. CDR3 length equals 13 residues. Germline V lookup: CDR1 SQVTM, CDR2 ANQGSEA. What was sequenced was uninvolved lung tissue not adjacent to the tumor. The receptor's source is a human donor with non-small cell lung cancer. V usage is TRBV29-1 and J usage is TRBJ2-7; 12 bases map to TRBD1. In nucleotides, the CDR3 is TGCAGCGTTGACTTGGGACAGGGGGCCAAATTGTACTTC. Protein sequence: CSVDLGQGAKLYF.